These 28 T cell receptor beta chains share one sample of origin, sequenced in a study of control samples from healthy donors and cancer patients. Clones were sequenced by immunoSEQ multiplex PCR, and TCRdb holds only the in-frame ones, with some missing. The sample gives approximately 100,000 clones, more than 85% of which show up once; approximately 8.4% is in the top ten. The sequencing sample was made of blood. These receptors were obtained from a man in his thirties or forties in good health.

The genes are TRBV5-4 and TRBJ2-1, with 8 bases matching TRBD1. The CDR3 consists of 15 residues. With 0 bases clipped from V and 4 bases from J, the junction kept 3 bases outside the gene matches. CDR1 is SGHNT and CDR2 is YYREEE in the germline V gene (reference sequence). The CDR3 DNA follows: TGTGCCAGCAGCTTGGGCAGGGGGCAGTACAATGAGCAGTTCTTC. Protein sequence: CASSLGRGQYNEQFF. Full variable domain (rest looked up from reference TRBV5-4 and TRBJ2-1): ETGVTQSPTHLIKTRGQQVTLRCSSQSGHNTVSWYQQALGQGPQFIFQYYREEENGRGNFPPRFSGLQFPNYSSELNVNALELDDSALYLCASSLGRGQYNEQFFGPGTRLTVL.

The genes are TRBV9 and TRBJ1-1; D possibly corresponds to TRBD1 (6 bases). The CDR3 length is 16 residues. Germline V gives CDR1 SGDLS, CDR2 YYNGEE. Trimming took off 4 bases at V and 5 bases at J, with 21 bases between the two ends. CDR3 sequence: CASSSQPQGGGTEAFF. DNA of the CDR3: TGTGCCAGCAGCTCACAACCACAGGGTGGAGGTACTGAAGCTTTCTTT. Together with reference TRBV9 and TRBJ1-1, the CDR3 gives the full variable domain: DSGVTQTPKHLITATGQRVTLRCSPRSGDLSVYWYQQSLDQGLQFLIQYYNGEERAKGNILERFSAQQFPDLHSELNLSSLELGDSALYFCASSSQPQGGGTEAFFGQGTRLTVV.

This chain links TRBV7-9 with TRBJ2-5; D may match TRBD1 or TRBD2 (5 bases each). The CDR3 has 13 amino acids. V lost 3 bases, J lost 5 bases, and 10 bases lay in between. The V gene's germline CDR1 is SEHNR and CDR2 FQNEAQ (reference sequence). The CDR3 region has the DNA TGTGCCAGCAGCTTGGTCGGGGCGGAGACCCAGTACTTC. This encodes CASSLVGAETQYF.

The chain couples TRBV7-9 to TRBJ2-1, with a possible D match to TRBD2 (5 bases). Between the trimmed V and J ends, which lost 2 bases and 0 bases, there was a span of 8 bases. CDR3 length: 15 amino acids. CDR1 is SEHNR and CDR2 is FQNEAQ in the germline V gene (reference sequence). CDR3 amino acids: CASSLLEVSYNEQFF. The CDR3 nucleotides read TGTGCCAGCAGCTTACTGGAGGTCTCCTACAATGAGCAGTTCTTC.

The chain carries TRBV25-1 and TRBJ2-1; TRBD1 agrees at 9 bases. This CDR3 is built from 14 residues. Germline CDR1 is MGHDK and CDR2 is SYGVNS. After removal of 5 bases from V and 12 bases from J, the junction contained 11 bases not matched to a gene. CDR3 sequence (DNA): TGTGCCAGCAGTCCCCGGGGACAGGGAAAGATGCAGTTCTTC. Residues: CASSPRGQGKMQFF.

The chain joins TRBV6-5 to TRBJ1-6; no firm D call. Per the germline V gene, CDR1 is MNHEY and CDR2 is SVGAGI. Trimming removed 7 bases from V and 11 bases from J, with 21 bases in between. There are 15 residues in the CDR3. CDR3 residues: CASIRRLGMEAPLHF. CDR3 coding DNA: TGTGCCAGCATCCGCCGGCTCGGGATGGAGGCACCCCTCCACTTT.

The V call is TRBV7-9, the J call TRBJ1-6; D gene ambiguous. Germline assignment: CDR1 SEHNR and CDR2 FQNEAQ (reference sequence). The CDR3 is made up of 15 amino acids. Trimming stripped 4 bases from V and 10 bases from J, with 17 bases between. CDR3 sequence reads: CASSSEGIKESPLHF. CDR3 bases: TGTGCCAGCAGCTCGGAGGGTATAAAAGAGTCACCCCTCCACTTT.

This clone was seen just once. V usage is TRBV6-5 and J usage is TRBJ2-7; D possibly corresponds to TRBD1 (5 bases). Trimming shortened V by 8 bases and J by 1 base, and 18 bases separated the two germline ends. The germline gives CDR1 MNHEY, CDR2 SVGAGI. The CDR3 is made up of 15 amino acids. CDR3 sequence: CASRWGLGVSYEQYV. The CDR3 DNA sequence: TGTGCCAGCCGATGGGGATTAGGGGTTTCCTACGAGCAGTACGTC.

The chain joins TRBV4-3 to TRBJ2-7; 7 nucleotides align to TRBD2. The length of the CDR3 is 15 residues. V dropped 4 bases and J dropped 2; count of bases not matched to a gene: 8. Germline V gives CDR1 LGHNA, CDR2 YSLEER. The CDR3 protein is CASSRWSGATYEQYF. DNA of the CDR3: TGCGCCAGCAGCCGATGGAGCGGGGCAACCTACGAGCAGTACTTC.

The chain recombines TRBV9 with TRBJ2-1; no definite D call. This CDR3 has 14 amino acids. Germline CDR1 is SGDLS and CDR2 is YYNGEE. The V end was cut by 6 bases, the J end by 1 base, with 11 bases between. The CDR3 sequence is CASTTVGSYNEQFF. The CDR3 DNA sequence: TGTGCCAGCACCACAGTGGGTTCCTACAATGAGCAGTTCTTC.

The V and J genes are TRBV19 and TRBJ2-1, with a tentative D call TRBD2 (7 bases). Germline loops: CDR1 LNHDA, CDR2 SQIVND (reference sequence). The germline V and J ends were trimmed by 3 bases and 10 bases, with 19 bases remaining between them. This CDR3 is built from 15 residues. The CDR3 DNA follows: TGTGCCAGTAGTATGGCCGGGACTAACAGGGAGGAGCAGTTCTTC. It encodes CASSMAGTNREEQFF.

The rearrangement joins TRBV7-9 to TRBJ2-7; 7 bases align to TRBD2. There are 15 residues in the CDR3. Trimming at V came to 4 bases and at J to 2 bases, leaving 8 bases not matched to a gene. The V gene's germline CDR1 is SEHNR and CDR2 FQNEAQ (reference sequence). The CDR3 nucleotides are TGTGCCAGCAGCTCATTTGCTAGCGGAGCCTACGAGCAGTACTTC. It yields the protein CASSSFASGAYEQYF.

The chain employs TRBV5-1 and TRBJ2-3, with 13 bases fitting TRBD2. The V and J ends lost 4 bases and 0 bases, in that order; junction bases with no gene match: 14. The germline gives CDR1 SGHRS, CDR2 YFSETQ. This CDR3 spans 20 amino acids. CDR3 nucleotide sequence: TGCGCCAGCAGCGCCACCACACTAGCGGGAGGGCCTGGGAGCACAGATACGCAGTATTTT. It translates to CASSATTLAGGPGSTDTQYF.

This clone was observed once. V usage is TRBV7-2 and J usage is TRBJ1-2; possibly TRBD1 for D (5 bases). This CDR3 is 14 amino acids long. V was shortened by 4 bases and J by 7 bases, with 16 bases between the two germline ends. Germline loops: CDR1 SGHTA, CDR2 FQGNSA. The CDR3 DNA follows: TGTGCCAGCAGCTCCCAACCCGGGGGAAGTGGCTACACCTTC. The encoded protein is CASSSQPGGSGYTF.

As DNA, the CDR3 is TGTGCCTGGAGTCTCCAGGGCGGCCAGCCCCAGCATTTT. Translation: CAWSLQGGQPQHF. The genes are TRBV30 and TRBJ1-5, with a tentative D call TRBD1 (5 bases). CDR1 GTSNPN and CDR2 SVGIG come from the germline V gene (reference sequence). There are 13 residues in the CDR3. V lost 2 bases and J 7 bases, leaving 12 bases between the germline ends. Complete variable domain (other parts from reference TRBV30 and TRBJ1-5): SQTIHQWPATLVQPVGSPLSLECTVEGTSNPNLYWYRQAAGRGLQLLFYSVGIGQISSEVPQNLSASRPQDRQFILSSKKLLLSDSGFYLCAWSLQGGQPQHFGDGTRLSIL.

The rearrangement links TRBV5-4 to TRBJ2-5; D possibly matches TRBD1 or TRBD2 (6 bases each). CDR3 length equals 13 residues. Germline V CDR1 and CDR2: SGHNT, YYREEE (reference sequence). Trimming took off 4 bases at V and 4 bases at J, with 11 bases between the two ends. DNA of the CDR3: TGTGCCAGCAGCGTAGGGGGAGGAGAGACCCAGTACTTC. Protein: CASSVGGGETQYF.

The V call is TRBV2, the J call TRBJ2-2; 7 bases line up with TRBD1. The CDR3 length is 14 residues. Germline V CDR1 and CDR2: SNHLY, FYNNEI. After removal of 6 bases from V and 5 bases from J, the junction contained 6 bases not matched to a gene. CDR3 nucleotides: TGTGCCAGCAGGAGCCCACAGGGGACCGGGGAGCTGTTTTTT. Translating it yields CASRSPQGTGELFF.

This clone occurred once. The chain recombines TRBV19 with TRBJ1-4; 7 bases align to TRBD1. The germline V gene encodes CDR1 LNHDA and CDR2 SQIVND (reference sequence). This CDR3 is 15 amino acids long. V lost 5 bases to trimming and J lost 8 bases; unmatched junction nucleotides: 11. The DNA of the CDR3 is TGTGCCAGTAGTTCTCTGACAGGGCTGGGAGAAAAACTGTTTTTT. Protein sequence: CASSSLTGLGEKLFF.

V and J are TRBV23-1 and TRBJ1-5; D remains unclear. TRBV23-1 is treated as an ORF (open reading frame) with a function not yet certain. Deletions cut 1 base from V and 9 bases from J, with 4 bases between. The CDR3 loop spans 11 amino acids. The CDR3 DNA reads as TGCGCCAGCAGTCAATATTGGCCCCAGCATTTT. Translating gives CASSQYWPQHF.

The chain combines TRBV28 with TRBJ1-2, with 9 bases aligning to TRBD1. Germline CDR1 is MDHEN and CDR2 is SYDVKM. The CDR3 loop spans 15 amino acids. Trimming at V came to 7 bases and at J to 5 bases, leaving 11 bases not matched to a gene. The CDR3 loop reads CASKPSQGQGYGYTF. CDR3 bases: TGTGCCAGCAAACCGTCTCAGGGACAGGGATATGGCTACACCTTC.

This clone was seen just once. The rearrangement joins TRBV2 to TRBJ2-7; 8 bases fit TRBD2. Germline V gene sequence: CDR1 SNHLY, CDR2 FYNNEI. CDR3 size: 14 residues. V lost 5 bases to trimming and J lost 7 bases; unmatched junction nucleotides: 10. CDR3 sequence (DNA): TGTGCCAGCAGTCGGCGGGAGGAGGTACAGGAGCAGTACTTC. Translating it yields CASSRREEVQEQYF.

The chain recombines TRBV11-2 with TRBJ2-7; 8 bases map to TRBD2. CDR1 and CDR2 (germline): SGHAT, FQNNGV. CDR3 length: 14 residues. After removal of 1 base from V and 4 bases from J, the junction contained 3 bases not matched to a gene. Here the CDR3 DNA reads TGTGCCAGCAGCTTAGTTAGCGGGGTTTACGAGCAGTACGTC. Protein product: CASSLVSGVYEQYV.

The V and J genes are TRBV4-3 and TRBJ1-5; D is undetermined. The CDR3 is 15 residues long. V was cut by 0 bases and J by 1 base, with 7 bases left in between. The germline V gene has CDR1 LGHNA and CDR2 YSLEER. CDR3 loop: CASSQDLLSNQPQHF. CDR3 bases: TGCGCCAGCAGCCAAGACCTTTTGAGCAATCAGCCCCAGCATTTT.

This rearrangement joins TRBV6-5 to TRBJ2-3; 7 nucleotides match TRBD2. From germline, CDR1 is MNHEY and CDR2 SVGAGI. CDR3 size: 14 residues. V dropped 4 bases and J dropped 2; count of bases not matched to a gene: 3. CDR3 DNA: TGTGCCAGCAGTTCCAGCGGGGCCACAGATACGCAGTATTTT. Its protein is CASSSSGATDTQYF.

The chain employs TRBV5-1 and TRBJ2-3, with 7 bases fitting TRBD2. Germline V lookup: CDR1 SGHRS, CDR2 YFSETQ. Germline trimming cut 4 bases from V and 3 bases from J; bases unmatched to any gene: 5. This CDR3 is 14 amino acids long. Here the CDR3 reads CASSIGTTTDTQYF. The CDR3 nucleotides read TGCGCCAGCAGCATCGGGACTACGACAGATACGCAGTATTTT.

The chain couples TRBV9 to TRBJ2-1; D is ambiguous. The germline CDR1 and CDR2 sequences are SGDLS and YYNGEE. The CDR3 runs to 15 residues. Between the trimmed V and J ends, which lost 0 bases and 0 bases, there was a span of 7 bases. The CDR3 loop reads CASSVGRSSYNEQFF. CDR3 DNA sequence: TGTGCCAGCAGCGTAGGAAGGAGCTCCTACAATGAGCAGTTCTTC.

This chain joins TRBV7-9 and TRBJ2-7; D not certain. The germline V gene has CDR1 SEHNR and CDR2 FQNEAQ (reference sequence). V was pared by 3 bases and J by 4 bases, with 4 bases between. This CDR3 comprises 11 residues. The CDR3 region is CASSFRYEQYF. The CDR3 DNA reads TGTGCCAGCAGCTTTCGGTACGAGCAGTACTTC.

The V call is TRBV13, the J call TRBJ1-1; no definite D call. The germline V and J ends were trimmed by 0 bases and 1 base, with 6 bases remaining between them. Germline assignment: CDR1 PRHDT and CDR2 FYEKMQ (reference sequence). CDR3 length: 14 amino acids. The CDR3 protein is CASSLGRANTEAFF. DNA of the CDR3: TGTGCCAGCAGCTTAGGTCGGGCGAACACTGAAGCTTTCTTT.